This T cell receptor (beta chain) came from a study of blood T cell repertoires in COVID-19. For the study at large: The cDNA or gDNA used as material had been derived from T cells, B-cell-depleted T cells, or PBMCs.

For recovered donors of Cohort 3, there were two negative PCRs, clearance, or symptom resolution. Only in-frame clones appear in the TCRdb table, and some are missing; sequencing was by immunoSEQ multiplex PCR. Found here are a few hundred thousand clones, around 86% of them singletons; the top ten hold 5% to 6%. Trimming shortened V by 5 bases and J by 7 bases, and 14 bases separated the two germline ends. The CDR3 covers 13 residues. Germline assignment: CDR1 SGHAT and CDR2 FQDESV (reference sequence). This rearrangement joins TRBV11-1 to TRBJ1-2, with D possibly matching TRBD1 (5 bases). The sequence derives from a woman aged 45-65 years who had recovered from COVID-19. Material: PBMCs or T cells enriched from blood (not recorded which). CDR3 sequence reads: CASSPANTGGYTF. DNA of the CDR3: TGTGCCAGCAGCCCGGCCAACACAGGTGGCTACACCTTC.